This T cell receptor beta chain appears in the sequencing data of a study of T cells in Graves' hyperthyroidism and ophthalmopathy. The overall study: Blood from the periphery was taken at initial diagnosis, before any treatment. Study-level findings and limits: Ophthalmopathy stood apart from stable hyperthyroidism in a 13 V-J model.

The germline V gene encodes CDR1 MDHEN and CDR2 SYDVKM. The ends were cut back, 5 bases at V and 3 bases at J, with 16 bases in the middle. CDR3 length equals 15 residues. In its sample, this clonotype was seen many times. The antigen is unknown. The study based diagnoses on clinical symptoms, serum thyroxine and TRAb, thyroid ultrasound and orbital computed tomography. PBMCs were sourced from 9 to 10 ml fresh peripheral blood. Amplification of TCR beta CDR3 regions used RNA as the template. First-round RT-PCR of the TCR CDR3 relied on the HTBI primer set. In TCRdb, the multiplex PCR reads were re-called with MiXCR into one record per CDR3 protein. The data hold hundreds of thousands of distinct CDR3 sequences, with roughly 14% observed a single time.

V gene TRBV28 combines with J gene TRBJ1-1, with D perhaps matching TRBD1 (5 bases). Sequenced sample: blood. The sequence was obtained from a woman in her thirties or forties with Graves' ophthalmopathy. In DNA form, the CDR3 reads TGTGCCAGCAGTACAATGACAGAGCTTTACACTGAAGCTTTCTTT. Its translation is CASSTMTELYTEAFF.